This T cell receptor beta chain emerged from a study of blood T cell repertoires in COVID-19 (dated by TCRdb to the early 2020s). Study-level background: Collaborator samples came from the United States, Italy and Spain and covered acute and convalescent phases of COVID-19. The samples were drawn from two sources: the first 160 participants of the ongoing ImmuneRACE study, and 1,200 or so subjects contributed by 6 global collaborators. The material from the prospective study consisted of cDNA or gDNA derived from T cells, B-cell-depleted T cells, or PBMCs. The repertoires were released in a freely available public database meant as a resource for research on the immune response to SARS-CoV-2. Where HLA class I and class II types were available, the types were taken from metadata supplied by the sample provider, not from assay-based typing. The dataset comprised deeply sampled blood TCRbeta repertoires from subjects exposed to, actively infected with, or recovered from COVID-19. Sample metadata almost always included a de-identified subject ID, COVID-19 status, age in years and sex.

The CDR3 holds 13 amino acids from the cysteine to the phenylalanine. CDR3 DNA only is kept here, 39 bases in frame from base 1. The germline ends are 9 bases apart after V is trimmed by 5 bases and J by 2 bases. CDR1 and CDR2 (SNHLY, FYNNEI) derive from the germline V gene. Whole blood was collected in K2EDTA tubes by collaborating institutions according to the institutions' own protocols. For TCRbeta analysis, collaborators shipped samples as frozen whole blood, isolated PBMCs, or DNA extracted from either of those sample types. The immunoSEQ Assay, a bias-controlled multiplex PCR, was used to amplify TCRbeta CDR3 regions from genomic DNA. The study's processing was this. The number of nucleated cells in each sample was estimated by amplification of reference gene primers within the assay. To quantify the absolute abundance of each unique TCRbeta CDR3 rearrangement, sequence reads were collapsed and filtered. For each sample, productive Simpson clonality was calculated as the square root of Simpson's diversity index across productive rearrangements. The immuneACCESS repertoire file appears here via TCRdb, limited to in-frame rearrangements. These files lack a portion of the clones; in checked studies, under half of the deficit traces to unresolved V genes, and the cause of the others is not known. V, J and clone size reflect that table, while D and trimming were determined from the DNA. Here the sample has 150,000 or so clones; over 80% occur a single time. The top ten constitute less than 3% of the sample.

Details on this clone: Its binding antigen is unknown. No per-base quality is available; no much larger clone lies one base away.

General conclusions and limits of the study: Clinical and demographic metadata were provided uncurated, with the amount varying by source and participant.

Sequencing was done on a sample of peripheral blood. The clonotype originates from an older woman with acute or convalescent COVID-19. The chain was built from TRBV2 and TRBJ1-2; TRBD1 might be the D gene, on 6 matching bases. The DNA sequence reads TGTGCCAGCAGTAAACAGGGCAACTATGGCTACACCTTC. Its coded protein is CASSKQGNYGYTF.